This TCR beta chain is drawn from a study of T cells in Graves' hyperthyroidism and ophthalmopathy. Broader study findings: Most thyroid clonotypes with frequency above 0.001 were detected in blood.

In its sample, this clonotype was seen many times. Its antigen is unidentified. Germline lookup yields CDR1 MDHEN and CDR2 SYDVKM. The CDR3 is 16 amino acids. Between the trimmed V and J ends, which lost 5 bases and 0 bases, there was a span of 14 bases. Uncontrolled infection, other autoimmune disease, pregnancy or lactation barred patients from enrollment. Preceding any ophthalmopathy symptoms, the blood sample dates from first hyperthyroidism diagnosis. TCR beta CDR3 sequences were amplified from RNA transcripts. An initial round of RT-PCR targeting the TCR CDR3 relied on the HTBI primer set. TCRdb redid the calling of the multiplex PCR reads with MiXCR, one entry per CDR3 protein. The data contain about 380,000 distinct CDR3 sequences, around an eighth of them singletons.

The source of this sequence is a man in his thirties or forties with Graves' hyperthyroidism that later progressed to Graves' ophthalmopathy. Sequencing was performed on blood. V and J are TRBV28 and TRBJ2-1, with D unclear. Here the CDR3 reads CASSAIRPSSYNEQFF. CDR3 coding DNA: TGTGCCAGCAGTGCGATCAGGCCGAGCTCCTACAATGAGCAGTTCTTC.